This T cell receptor beta chain was observed in a study of T cells after yellow fever vaccination. Study-wide findings and caveats: Compared with primary, the secondary response was weaker and peaked at day 5, not 15. Few clonotypes appeared in both CD4 and CD8 compartments. A large majority of primary-vaccination clones showed up again after the booster (roughly 96% CD4, around 90% CD8).

This clonotype was recorded a few times. Its antigen is as yet unknown. The CDR3 runs 14 residues. Trimming took 0 bases from V and 7 from J; bases not matched to a gene: 5. Germline CDR1 reads SGHTA; CDR2 reads FQGTGA. TCR cDNA was made by 5'RACE template switching, adding a universal primer site and UMIs. Via MiXCR, TCRdb re-called the 5' RACE reads, giving one row per CDR3 protein. The sample lists 360,000 or so distinct CDR3 sequences; more than 9% were seen once. The V call is TRBV7-3, the J call TRBJ2-5; the match to TRBD2 covers 7 bases. The sequence derives from a man aged 18-30 years who received the YFV17D yellow fever vaccine. The sample in question was PBMCs, obtained on the day of the first yellow fever vaccination. CDR3 sequence (DNA): TGTGCCAGCAGCTTAACCGGGCGGGGGTCGACCCAGTACTTC. Translation: CASSLTGRGSTQYF.